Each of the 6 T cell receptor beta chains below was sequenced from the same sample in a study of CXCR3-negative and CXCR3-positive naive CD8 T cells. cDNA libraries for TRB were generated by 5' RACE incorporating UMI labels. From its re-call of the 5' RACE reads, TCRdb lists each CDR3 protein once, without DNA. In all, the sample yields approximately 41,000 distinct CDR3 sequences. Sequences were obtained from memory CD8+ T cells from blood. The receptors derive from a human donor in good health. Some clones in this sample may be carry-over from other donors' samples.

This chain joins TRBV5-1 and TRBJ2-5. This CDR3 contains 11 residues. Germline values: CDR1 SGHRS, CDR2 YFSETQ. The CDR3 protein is CASSYEETQYF.

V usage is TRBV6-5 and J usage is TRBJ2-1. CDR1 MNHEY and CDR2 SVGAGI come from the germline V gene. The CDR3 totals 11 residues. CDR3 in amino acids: CASSYLDEQFF.

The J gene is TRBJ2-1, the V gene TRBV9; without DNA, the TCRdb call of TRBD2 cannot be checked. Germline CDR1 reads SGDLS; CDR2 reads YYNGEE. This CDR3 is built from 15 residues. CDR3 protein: CASSVVGVPGNEQFF. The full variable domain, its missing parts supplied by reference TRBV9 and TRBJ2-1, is DSGVTQTPKHLITATGQRVTLRCSPRSGDLSVYWYQQSLDQGLQFLIQYYNGEERAKGNILERFSAQQFPDLHSELNLSSLELGDSALYFCASSVVGVPGNEQFFGPGTRLTVL.

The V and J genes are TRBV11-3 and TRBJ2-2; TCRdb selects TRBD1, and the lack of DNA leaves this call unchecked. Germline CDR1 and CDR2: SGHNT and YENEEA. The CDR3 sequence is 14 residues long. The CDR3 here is CASSPTPVTGELFF.

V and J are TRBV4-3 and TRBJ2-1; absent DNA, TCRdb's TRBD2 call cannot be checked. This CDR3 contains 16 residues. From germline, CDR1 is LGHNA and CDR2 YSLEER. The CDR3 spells CASSQDASGLYNEQFF.

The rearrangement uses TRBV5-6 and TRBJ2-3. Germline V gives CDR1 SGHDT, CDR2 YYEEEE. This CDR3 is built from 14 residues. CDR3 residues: CASSLVSSTDTQYF. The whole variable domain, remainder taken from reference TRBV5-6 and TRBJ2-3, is DAGVTQSPTHLIKTRGQQVTLRCSPKSGHDTVSWYQQALGQGPQFIFQYYEEEERQRGNFPDRFSGHQFPNYSSELNVNALLLGDSALYLCASSLVSSTDTQYFGPGTRLTVL.